Following are 13 T cell receptor delta chains from one sample sequenced in a study of γδ T cells in repeated Plasmodium falciparum infection. Bulk repertoires came from Vgamma9/Vdelta2+ or Vdelta2-negative gammadelta T cells flow-sorted from PBMC. TCRdb applied CATT to the multiplex PCR reads for clone calling. This sample has 80,000 to 95,000 delta-chain clones; 1.4% to 1.5% occur once, and the top ten carry around 8.1%. Input material: gamma-delta T cells from blood. These receptors came from a pool of human donors (malaria-infected and uninfected, not separated).

In the case of this clone: TCRdb assigns this DNA the protein of a much larger clone, which departs from its translation at residue 5; this likely reflects a read error, and the protein shown comes from translating the DNA. The V gene reported is TRDV1; the J gene is uncalled. The CDR3 runs to 12 residues. Germline assignment: CDR1 TSWWSYY and CDR2 QGS. The CDR3 region is CALGGIFGGLIF. DNA for the CDR3: TGTGCTCTTGGGGGCATCTTCGGCGGGCTCATCTTT.

This clone is judged medium-sized. Other DNA sequences from this sample encode an identical CDR3 as well. The chain carries TRDV1 and TRDJ1, with 8 bases fitting TRDD3. Germline V gene lookup returns CDR1 TSWWSYY and CDR2 QGS. The CDR3 sequence is 18 residues long. V lost 2 bases, J lost 1 base, and 12 bases stayed unmatched. The CDR3 sequence: CALGEYPEGGGFTDKLIF. CDR3 coding DNA: TGTGCTCTTGGGGAATATCCAGAGGGTGGGGGATTCACCGATAAACTCATCTTT.

This clone was counted many times. The protein recorded in TCRdb matches a much larger clone and deviates from this DNA's translation at residue 13, suggesting a read error; the protein here is obtained by translating the DNA. The rearrangement joins TRDV1 to TRDJ1; D could derive from TRDD2 or TRDD3 (7 bases each). The J gene, not given by TCRdb, was assigned here from a germline match of the nucleotide sequence. The CDR3 length is 25 residues. Per the germline V gene, CDR1 is TSWWSYY and CDR2 is QGS. Trimming removed 0 bases at V and 0 bases at J, with 38 bases between. CDR3 region: CALGELHIEGLPYTGALDYTDKLIF. The CDR3 nucleotides are TGTGCTCTTGGGGAACTACACATAGAAGGCCTTCCTTATACTGGGGCCCTTGACTACACCGATAAACTCATCTTT.

Of note for this clone: This sequence is one base from a far larger clone and is likely a read error. Additional DNA sequences in this sample encode the identical CDR3. The chain couples TRDV1 to TRDJ1; D is uncertain. Germline matching of the DNA provided the J gene here, since TCRdb leaves it blank. CDR1 and CDR2 from the germline V gene are TSWWSYY and QGS. The length of the CDR3 is 21 residues. V was clipped by 3 bases and J by 4 bases, with 33 bases between them. CDR3 amino acids: CALGEATFRGVWRGQSDKLIF. For the CDR3, the DNA is TGTGCTCTTGGGGAGGCTACGTTTAGAGGGGTTTGGAGGGGCCAAAGCGATAAACTCATCTTT.

The sample holds many counts of this clone. A far larger clone is just one base off, so this is likely a read error. This CDR3 is also generated by other DNA sequences in the sample. V gene TRDV2 combines with J gene TRDJ1; tentative D call: TRDD3 (6 bases). Assignment of the J gene here rests on matching the DNA to germline, because TCRdb gives none. Germline V gene sequence: CDR1 GEAIGNYY, CDR2 EKD. This CDR3 region has 13 residues. The CDR3 region is CACDRLGTDKLIF. In DNA, the CDR3 is TGTGCCTGTGACCGTCTGGGGACCGACAAACTCATCTTT.

This clone has at least ten counts. The chain recombines TRDV2 with TRDJ1; 13 bases fit TRDD3. This CDR3 spans 18 amino acids. Germline V gene sequence: CDR1 GEAIGNYY, CDR2 EKD. The junction had 11 bases not matched to a gene; V was cut back by 3 bases and J by 2 bases. Here the CDR3 DNA reads TGTGCCTGTGACGCATTACTGGGGGATACGCAGGGGACCGATAAACTCATCTTT. Translated, it gives CACDALLGDTQGTDKLIF.

Concerning this clone itself: The protein given by TCRdb reflects a much larger clone and differs at residue 14 from this DNA's translation, likely from a read error; the protein shown is the DNA's translation. The chain is built from TRDV2 and TRDJ3; TRDD3 aligns across 7 bases. TCRdb does not report a J gene; here it was assigned by matching the DNA to germline references. Germline CDR1 and CDR2: GEAIGNYY and EKD. The CDR3 length is 19 residues. The CDR3 coding sequence is TGTGCCTGTGACACCCGCCTGGGGGCCTACTCCTGGGACGCCCGACAGATGTTTTTC. It translates to CACDTRLGAYSWDARQMFF.

This clone showed up many times. This chain links TRDV1 with TRDJ1, with 11 bases that match TRDD3. Germline V gene lookup returns CDR1 TSWWSYY and CDR2 QGS. The CDR3 is 26 amino acids. Losses at the gene ends were 1 base for V and 5 bases for J; bases not matched to a gene: 36. The CDR3 bases are TGTGCTCTTGGGGAACGAGGGCCTTCCTACCACCCTCACCCCTGGGGGATACTAGTTCCAAAGGATAAACTCATCTTT. Translating gives CALGERGPSYHPHPWGILVPKDKLIF.

This clone was observed a handful of times. TCRdb lists the protein of a much larger clone for this DNA, which differs at residue 9, so this is likely a read error; the protein given here is translated from the DNA itself. The CDR3 loop is CALGEKSTVGPYKLIF. The DNA of the CDR3 is TGTGCTCTTGGGGAAAAAAGCACAGTGGGTCCCTATAAACTCATCTTT. V usage is TRDV1 and J usage is TRDJ1, with D hard to call. There are 16 residues in the CDR3. The germline V gene encodes CDR1 TSWWSYY and CDR2 QGS. Trimming stripped 2 bases from V and 6 bases from J, with 19 bases between.

In this sample, this clone turned up a few times. A far more abundant clone sits one base away, making this likely a read error. V is TRDV2 and J is TRDJ1; D is perhaps TRDD3 (5 bases). Here the J gene came from matching the DNA to germline, since TCRdb omits it. The CDR3 consists of 13 residues. The V end was cut by 5 bases, the J end by 2 bases, with 11 bases between. The germline V gene encodes CDR1 GEAIGNYY and CDR2 EKD. The CDR3 DNA follows: TGTGCCTGTGGGGGGTACCCGACCGATAAACTCATCTTT. Amino acids: CACGGYPTDKLIF.

Comments on this clone: A far larger clone differs by one base, so this is likely a read error. Other DNA sequences in the sample encode the same CDR3. CDR3: CALGDFLKKPGALKLIF. CDR3 in DNA: TGTGCTCTTGGCGACTTCCTAAAGAAGCCGGGAGCCCTTAAACTCATCTTT. The rearrangement joins TRDV1 to TRDJ1; 7 bases agree with TRDD2. TCRdb lists no J gene, so it was determined here by aligning the DNA to germline. CDR3 size: 17 residues. The trim removed 6 bases at V and 7 bases at J, leaving 20 bases unmatched. Germline V lookup: CDR1 TSWWSYY, CDR2 QGS.

This clone was detected a few times. This likely came from a read error, as a far larger clone is one base away. The sample has other DNA sequences that encode this CDR3 too. The V gene corresponds to TRDV1; no J gene was called; the tabulated D call, TRDD3, remains unverified against the DNA. The germline gives CDR1 TSWWSYY, CDR2 QGS. The CDR3 is 18 amino acids. The CDR3 sequence: CALGKKYSRGGNTDKLIF. Written as DNA, the CDR3 is TGTGCTCTTGGGAAAAAGTATTCGCGTGGGGGGAACACCGATAAGCTCATCTTT.

This clone occurred a few times. The protein TCRdb lists belongs to a much larger clone and differs from this DNA's translation at residue 9, which points to a read error; the protein shown is made from the DNA. V is TRDV2 and J is TRDJ1; 7 bases are shared with TRDD3. J gave up 1 base and V 3 bases, and 10 bases lay outside the gene matches. Germline V lookup: CDR1 GEAIGNYY, CDR2 EKD. This CDR3 is built from 16 residues. Here the CDR3 reads CACDFEGGLGTDKLIF. In DNA form, the CDR3 reads TGTGCCTGTGACTTCGAAGGGGGATTGGGCACCGATAAACTCATCTTT.